This TCR beta chain was captured in a study of blood T cell repertoires in COVID-19. On the study more broadly: Sites across the United States, Italy and Spain contributed samples from acute and convalescent COVID-19. T cells, B-cell-depleted T cells, or PBMCs provided the cDNA or gDNA that served as material.

As handled by the study authors: Counts of nucleated cells, estimated from reference gene primer amplification, were obtained. The protocol was immunoSEQ multiplex PCR, while the TCRdb copy is restricted to in-frame clones and leaves out a portion. V and J calls and clone size are copied from that table; D and trimming were computed from the DNA. The data show about 120,000 clones, 83% seen once. Trimming stripped 1 base from V and 10 bases from J, with 8 bases between. The CDR3 loop spans 13 amino acids. CDR1 is LGHDT, CDR2 YNNKEL, per germline (reference sequence). The chain is built from TRBV3-1 (or the pseudogene TRBV3-2) and TRBJ1-6; D unclear. The source is a man aged 25 to 40 with acute or convalescent COVID-19. The sequencing input was peripheral blood. CDR3 DNA sequence: TGTGCCAGCAGCCAAGGGAGTGGCTCACCCCTCCACTTT. Translation: CASSQGSGSPLHF.